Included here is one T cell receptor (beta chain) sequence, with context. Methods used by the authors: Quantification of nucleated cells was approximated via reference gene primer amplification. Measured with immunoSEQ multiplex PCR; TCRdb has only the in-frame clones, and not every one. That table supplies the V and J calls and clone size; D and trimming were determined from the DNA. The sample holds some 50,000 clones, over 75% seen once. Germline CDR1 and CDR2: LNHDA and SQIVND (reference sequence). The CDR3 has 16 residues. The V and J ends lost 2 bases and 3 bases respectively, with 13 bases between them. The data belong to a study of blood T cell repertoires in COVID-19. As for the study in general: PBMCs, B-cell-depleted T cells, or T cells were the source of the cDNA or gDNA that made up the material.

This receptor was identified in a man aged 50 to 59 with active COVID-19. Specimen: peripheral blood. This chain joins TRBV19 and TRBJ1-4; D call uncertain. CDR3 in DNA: TGTGCCAGTAGTATATCCAGAGTCGGGGCTAATGAAAAACTGTTTTTT. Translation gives CASSISRVGANEKLFF. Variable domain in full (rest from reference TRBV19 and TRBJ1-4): DGGITQSPKYLFRKEGQNVTLSCEQNLNHDAMYWYRQDPGQGLRLIYYSQIVNDFQKGDIAEGYSVSREKKESFPLTVTSAQKNPTAFYLCASSISRVGANEKLFFGSGTQLSVL.